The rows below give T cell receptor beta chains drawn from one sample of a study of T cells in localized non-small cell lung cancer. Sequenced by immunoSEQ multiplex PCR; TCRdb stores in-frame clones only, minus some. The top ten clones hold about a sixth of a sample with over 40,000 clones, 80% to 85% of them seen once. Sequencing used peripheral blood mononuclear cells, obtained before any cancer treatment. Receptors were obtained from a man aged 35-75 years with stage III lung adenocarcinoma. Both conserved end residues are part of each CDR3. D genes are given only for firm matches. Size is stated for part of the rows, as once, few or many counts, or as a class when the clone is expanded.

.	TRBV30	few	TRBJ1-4	CAWSLPRTTNEKLFF	TGTGCCTGGAGTCTTCCAAGAACAACTAATGAAAAACTGTTTTTT
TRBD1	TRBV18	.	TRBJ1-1	CASWTGPENTEAFF	TGTGCCAGCTGGACAGGCCCGGAGAACACTGAAGCTTTCTTT
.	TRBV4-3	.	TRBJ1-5	CASSQDGVINQPQHF	TGCGCCAGCAGCCAAGATGGGGTGATCAATCAGCCCCAGCATTTT
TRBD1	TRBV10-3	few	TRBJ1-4	CAISRTGGEKLFF	TGTGCCATCAGCAGGACAGGGGGTGAAAAACTGTTTTTT
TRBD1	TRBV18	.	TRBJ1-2	CASSPALNRGREGYTF	TGTGCCAGCTCACCGGCGCTAAACAGGGGGCGGGAAGGCTACACCTTC
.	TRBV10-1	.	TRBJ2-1	CASSESIVNGYNEQFF	TGCGCCAGCAGTGAGAGCATAGTCAATGGGTACAATGAGCAGTTCTTC
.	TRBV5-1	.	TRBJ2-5	CASSLGGPGETQYF	TGCGCCAGCAGCTTGGGGGGGCCGGGAGAGACCCAGTACTTC
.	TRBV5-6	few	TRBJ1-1	CASSYDTEAFF	TGTGCCAGCAGCTACGACACTGAAGCTTTCTTT
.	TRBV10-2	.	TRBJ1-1	CASSEAFEAFF	TGCGCCAGCAGTGAAGCCTTTGAAGCTTTCTTT
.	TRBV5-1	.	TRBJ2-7	CASSQRAISGKVEQYF	TGCGCCAGCAGCCAGCGGGCCATTTCGGGCAAAGTCGAGCAGTACTTC
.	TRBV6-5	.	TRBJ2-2	CASSYLQRVTGELFF	TGTGCCAGCAGTTACCTCCAACGGGTCACCGGGGAGCTGTTTTTT
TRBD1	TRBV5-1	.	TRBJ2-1	CASSVTGASGNEQFF	TGCGCCAGCAGCGTGACAGGGGCCTCGGGCAATGAGCAGTTCTTC
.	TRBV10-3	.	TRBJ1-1	CATEDGGSTEAFF	TGTGCCACCGAGGACGGGGGGAGTACTGAAGCTTTCTTT
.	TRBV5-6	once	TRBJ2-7	CASSYGGQYSYEQYF	TGTGCCAGCAGCTACGGAGGACAGTACTCCTACGAGCAGTACTTC
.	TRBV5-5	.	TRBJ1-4	CASSLMSETFNEKLFF	TGTGCCAGCAGCTTGATGTCTGAGACATTTAATGAAAAACTGTTTTTT